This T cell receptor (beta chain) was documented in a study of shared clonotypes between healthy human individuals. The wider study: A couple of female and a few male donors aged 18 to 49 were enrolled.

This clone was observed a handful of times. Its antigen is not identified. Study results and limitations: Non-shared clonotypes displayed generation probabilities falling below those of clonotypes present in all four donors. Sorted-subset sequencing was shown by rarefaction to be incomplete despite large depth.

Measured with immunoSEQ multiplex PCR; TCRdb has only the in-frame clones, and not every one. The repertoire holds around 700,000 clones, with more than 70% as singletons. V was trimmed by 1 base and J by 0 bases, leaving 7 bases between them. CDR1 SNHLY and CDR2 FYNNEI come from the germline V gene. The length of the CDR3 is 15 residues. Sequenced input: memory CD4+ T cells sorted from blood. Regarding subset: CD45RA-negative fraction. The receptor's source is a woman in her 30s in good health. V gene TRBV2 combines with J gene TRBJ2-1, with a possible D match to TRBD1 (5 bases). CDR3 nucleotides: TGTGCCAGCAGTGAAGAGGGGCTCTCCTACAATGAGCAGTTCTTC. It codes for CASSEEGLSYNEQFF.